The 10 T cell receptor beta chains below come from one sample, sequenced in a study of read filtering for tumor transcriptome and immune sequencing. From roughly 400 ng of RNA, a library with molecular barcoded alpha/delta and beta/gamma adaptors was made. From the reads, TCRdb called clonotypes with MiXCR, one entry per CDR3 protein. Altogether fewer than 25,000 distinct CDR3 sequences are present, 20% to 25% being singletons, with the ten largest covering roughly a sixth. Sequencing was carried out using a population of CD138-negative cells sorted from bone marrow. Receptors originate from a donor over 35 with multiple myeloma.

This clonotype was detected ten times or more. This chain links TRBV6-6 with TRBJ2-1, with 11 bases matching TRBD1. J lost 4 bases, V lost 2 bases, and 10 bases had no gene match. CDR1 and CDR2 from the germline V gene are MNHNY and SVGAGI (reference sequence). CDR3 length: 18 residues. The CDR3 nucleotides are TGTGCCAGCAGTTACCGGACAGGGGGCTTGGCGGGATACAATGAGCAGTTCTTC. It yields the protein CASSYRTGGLAGYNEQFF.

This clonotype was seen just once. A much more abundant neighbour one base away suggests this may be a read error. The chain joins TRBV5-1 to TRBJ2-5, with 10 bases lining up with TRBD2. This CDR3 comprises 16 residues. Per the germline V gene, CDR1 is SGHRS and CDR2 is YFSETQ. Here the CDR3 reads CASSFGLAAFQETQNF. The DNA for the CDR3 is TGCGCCAGCAGCTTTGGACTAGCGGCCTTTCAAGAGACCCAGAACTTC.

By sample share, this clonotype is medium-sized. The chain combines TRBV7-9 with TRBJ2-1; D call uncertain. CDR1 is SEHNR, CDR2 FQNEAQ, per germline (reference sequence). Trimming shortened V by 6 bases and J by 6 bases, and 9 bases separated the two germline ends. CDR3 size: 12 residues. The CDR3 region is CASRQISNEQFF. DNA for the CDR3: TGTGCCAGCAGACAAATCTCCAATGAGCAGTTCTTC.

In its sample, this clonotype was seen many times. V and J are TRBV4-1 and TRBJ2-1, with no clear D. Per the germline V gene, CDR1 is MGHRA and CDR2 is YSYEKL. The CDR3 is 14 amino acids. V lost 0 bases and J lost 8, with 11 bases in between. CDR3 sequence (DNA): TGCGCCAGCAGCCAAGAGGCCACGGACCATGAGCAGTTCTTC. Protein: CASSQEATDHEQFF.

This clonotype is labeled as medium-sized (0.01 to 0.1%). The CDR3 sequence: CASSRTGGTEAFF. DNA for the CDR3: TGTGCCAGCAGCCGAACAGGGGGCACTGAAGCTTTCTTT. The V and J genes are TRBV5-6 and TRBJ1-1; 8 bases agree with TRBD1. Germline CDR1 reads SGHDT; CDR2 reads YYEEEE. Trimming removed 4 bases from V and 4 bases from J; junction bases left unmatched: 3. The CDR3 loop spans 13 amino acids.

This clonotype showed up many times. At one end, the junction sequence differs from germline, possibly due to a read error. This chain joins TRBV28 and TRBJ2-2; TRBD1 matches 9 bases. The CDR3 has 18 amino acids. The germline gives CDR1 MDHEN, CDR2 SYDVKM. CDR3 residues: CASSSILRDRANTGELLF. The CDR3 region has the DNA TGTGCCAGCAGTTCAATTCTTCGGGACAGGGCGAACACCGGGGAGCTGCTTTTT.

This clonotype is medium-sized (0.01 to 0.1%) within its sample. The V gene is TRBV18, the J gene TRBJ2-1; D unresolved. Looked up from germline, CDR1 is KGHSH and CDR2 is LQKENI. The ends were cut back, 3 bases at V and 8 bases at J, with 5 bases in the middle. This CDR3 region has 11 residues. The DNA of the CDR3 is TGTGCCAGCTCACCGTACTATGAGCAGTTCTTC. This encodes CASSPYYEQFF.

On this clonotype: With a much larger clone just one base away, this may be a read error. The genes are TRBV27 and TRBJ1-1; D not certain. Germline CDR1 MNHEY, CDR2 SMNVEV (reference sequence). The CDR3 loop spans 13 amino acids. CDR3 bases: TGTGCCAGCAGTAGGTTATATGACTCACCCCTCTACTTT. Its protein is CASSRLYDSPLYF.

This clonotype occurred many times. The chain joins TRBV7-9 to TRBJ2-2, with D hard to call. Looked up from germline, CDR1 is SEHNR and CDR2 is FQNEAQ (reference sequence). Trimming took off 2 bases at V and 0 bases at J, with 13 bases between the two ends. CDR3 length: 17 residues. DNA for the CDR3: TGTGCCAGCAGCTTATGGGCCAGCCCTTCGAACACCGGGGAGCTGTTTTTT. Amino acids: CASSLWASPSNTGELFF.

To note about this clonotype: At one end the junction does not follow the germline gene, possibly because of a read error. This CDR3 reads CAFSEFWTSGREADTQYF. The CDR3 DNA reads as TGTGCCTTCAGTGAGTTTTGGACTAGCGGGAGAGAGGCAGATACGCAGTATTTT. This chain uses TRBV10-3 with TRBJ2-3, with 13 bases matching TRBD2. The CDR3 totals 18 residues. Germline V gives CDR1 ENHRY, CDR2 SYGVKD.